This paragraph covers one T cell receptor beta chain sequence. Its matching antigen is unknown. Libraries were prepared by immunoSEQ multiplex PCR; TCRdb keeps only in-frame clonotypes and omits some of them. The table records some 69,000 clones, 75% to 90% of them present only once. The V segment lost 4 bases and the J segment 1 base; nucleotides outside the gene matches: 7. Per germline, CDR1 SEHNR and CDR2 FQNEAQ (reference sequence). This CDR3 is 15 amino acids long. The record originates from a study of T cell responses to AZD1222 COVID-19 vaccine. Study-level results: Every sample of the repertoires postdated the peak T cell response.

This sequence was found in an adult who received the AZD1222 COVID-19 vaccine. This sample comprised peripheral blood, obtained 28 days after the second AZD1222 dose. V gene TRBV7-9 combines with J gene TRBJ2-7; 7 nucleotides match TRBD1. The CDR3 reads CASSSPGQVSYEQYF. As DNA, the CDR3 is TGTGCCAGCAGCTCTCCCGGACAGGTTTCCTACGAGCAGTACTTC.